One and the same sample provided the 28 T cell receptor beta chains below, sequenced in a study of blood T cell repertoires in COVID-19. Data came from immunoSEQ multiplex PCR; TCRdb stores just in-frame clones and leaves some out. Counted here are about 140,000 clones, around 81% occurring once; the ten biggest clones make up approximately 8%. What was sequenced was peripheral blood. These receptors were taken from a human donor in a cohort sampled during active COVID-19.

The chain is built from TRBV9 and TRBJ2-7; TRBD2 matches 8 bases. The CDR3 is 15 amino acids. The germline V gene has CDR1 SGDLS and CDR2 YYNGEE. V gave up 2 bases and J gave up 1 base; unmatched junction bases: 5. Written as DNA, the CDR3 is TGTGCCAGCAGCGTCCTGCCGGGGGGGTCCTACGAGCAGTACTTC. It codes for CASSVLPGGSYEQYF.

In this sample, this clone turned up once. The identical CDR3 is also encoded by other nucleotide sequences in the sample. This chain links TRBV12-3 or TRBV12-4 with TRBJ2-7; D is unresolved. The V end lost 0 bases, the J end lost 1 base, and 4 bases lay between the germline ends. The length of the CDR3 is 13 residues. DNA of the CDR3: TGTGCCAGCAGTTTAGCTCTGTCCTACGAGCAGTACTTC. This codes for CASSLALSYEQYF.

The chain uses TRBV5-4 and TRBJ2-7; D may be TRBD1 (5 bases). The CDR3 length is 13 residues. Germline CDR1 reads SGHNT; CDR2 reads YYREEE (reference sequence). Trimming left V 4 bases short and J 6 bases short, with 14 bases between. CDR3 sequence (DNA): TGTGCCAGCAGCCTGGACACCCTCCTCGAGCAGTACTTC. Its translation: CASSLDTLLEQYF.

This clone was counted a single time. The V gene is TRBV21-1, the J gene TRBJ2-7; the DNA was not compared with TRBD1, the D call given in the table. TRBV21-1 is given as a pseudogene. The CDR3 consists of 15 residues. CDR3 bases: TGTGCCAGCAGGCAAAGACAGGCCGTTTCCTACGAGCAGTACTTC. Translated: CASRQRQAVSYEQYF.

V and J are TRBV18 and TRBJ2-2; D is perhaps TRBD1 (6 bases). CDR3 length: 19 residues. Germline V gene data show CDR1 as KGHSH and CDR2 as LQKENI. Trimming left V 6 bases short and J 4 bases short, with 27 bases between. CDR3 sequence reads: CASSASSGTGSSGTGELFF. The DNA for the CDR3 is TGTGCCAGCTCCGCTTCAAGTGGTACAGGGTCGAGCGGCACCGGGGAGCTGTTTTTT.

The V call is TRBV28, the J call TRBJ2-7; 13 nucleotides agree with TRBD2. Per germline, CDR1 MDHEN and CDR2 SYDVKM. Germline trimming cut 1 base from V and 4 bases from J; bases unmatched to any gene: 13. This CDR3 is 19 amino acids long. CDR3 nucleotides: TGTGCCAGCAGTTTATTCGGACTAGCGGGAGCCGAGGGGGCATACGAGCAGTACTTC. It yields the protein CASSLFGLAGAEGAYEQYF.

The chain is built from TRBV27 and TRBJ2-1; tentatively, D is TRBD1 (6 bases). This CDR3 has 14 residues. Germline V gene data show CDR1 as MNHEY and CDR2 as SMNVEV (reference sequence). Trimming shortened V by 5 bases and J by 2 bases, and 10 bases separated the two germline ends. The CDR3 DNA reads as TGTGCCAGCAGTCCCCGGACAGCCTACAATGAGCAGTTCTTC. It translates to CASSPRTAYNEQFF.

The chain links TRBV5-1 to TRBJ2-7; 9 bases line up with TRBD2. The CDR3 runs to 14 residues. Per the germline V gene, CDR1 is SGHRS and CDR2 is YFSETQ. V shed 6 bases and J 5 bases; nucleotides not matched to a gene: 9. CDR3 nucleotide sequence: TGCGCCAGCACCCCGGTAGCGGGAGCCCACGAGCAGTACTTC. This gives the protein CASTPVAGAHEQYF.

This sequence joins TRBV27 and TRBJ1-1; 8 nucleotides line up with TRBD1. The ends lost 2 bases at V and 1 base at J; junction bases unmatched: 6. Germline-derived CDR1 and CDR2 are MNHEY and SMNVEV (reference sequence). This CDR3 comprises 16 residues. The CDR3 DNA reads as TGTGCCAGCAGTTTAGGGTCAGGACAGGGGAACACTGAAGCTTTCTTT. Translating gives CASSLGSGQGNTEAFF.

The J gene is TRBJ2-3, the V gene TRBV29-1; weak D call: TRBD2 (5 bases). The CDR3 length is 10 residues. Germline assignment: CDR1 SQVTM and CDR2 ANQGSEA. With 7 bases removed from V and 7 bases from J, the gap between germline ends came to 9 bases. In DNA form, the CDR3 reads TGCAGCGGAGTCGGGAATACGCAGTATTTT. Amino acids: CSGVGNTQYF.

A single count supports this clone. V usage is TRBV5-4 and J usage is TRBJ1-2; unclear D gene. Germline loops: CDR1 SGHNT, CDR2 YYREEE (reference sequence). V lost 3 bases and J lost 2, with 20 bases in between. The CDR3 length is 17 residues. CDR3 in amino acids: CASSSPLRVAGNYGYTF. CDR3 nucleotides: TGTGCCAGCAGCTCCCCTTTACGGGTGGCCGGAAACTATGGCTACACCTTC.

The chain carries TRBV11-2 and TRBJ2-7, with TRBD2 as a possible D gene (5 bases). There are 13 residues in the CDR3. The V gene lost 2 bases and the J gene lost 7 bases, with 12 bases spanning the gap. Germline V CDR1 and CDR2: SGHAT, FQNNGV. As DNA, the CDR3 is TGTGCCAGCAGCTTATTAAGACCGGGGGAGCAGTACTTC. Amino acids: CASSLLRPGEQYF.

V and J are TRBV11-2 and TRBJ2-7; 8 bases fit TRBD2. V shed 5 bases, J shed 4 bases, and the junction held 19 bases outside the gene matches. There are 18 residues in the CDR3. Germline lookup yields CDR1 SGHAT and CDR2 FQNNGV. In DNA form, the CDR3 reads TGTGCCAGCAGCGCTTTTGTCCCGGCAGCGGGAGCTACGTACGAGCAGTACTTC. Amino acid sequence: CASSAFVPAAGATYEQYF.

The chain joins TRBV28 to TRBJ2-7, with 11 nucleotides matching TRBD1. With 4 bases clipped from V and 4 bases from J, the junction kept 15 bases outside the gene matches. Per the germline V gene, CDR1 is MDHEN and CDR2 is SYDVKM. This CDR3 comprises 18 residues. As DNA, the CDR3 is TGTGCCAGCAGTTCCTCACATCCGGGACAGGGGGTTACTTACGAGCAGTACTTC. Translated, it gives CASSSSHPGQGVTYEQYF.

The chain joins TRBV9 to TRBJ2-7; 8 bases match TRBD2. CDR1 is SGDLS and CDR2 is YYNGEE in the germline V gene. The V and J ends lost 0 bases and 5 bases, in that order; junction bases with no gene match: 7. The length of the CDR3 is 15 residues. DNA of the CDR3: TGTGCCAGCAGCGTAGGCCAAAGCGGGAGAAACGAGCAGTACTTC. Translating gives CASSVGQSGRNEQYF.

The chain carries TRBV5-1 and TRBJ2-5, with 7 nucleotides matching TRBD2. V was clipped by 1 base and J by 4 bases; unmatched bases: 7. Germline CDR1 reads SGHRS; CDR2 reads YFSETQ. CDR3 length: 15 residues. The CDR3 protein is CASSLQAGTTETQYF. The CDR3 region has the DNA TGCGCCAGCAGCTTGCAAGCGGGGACGACAGAGACCCAGTACTTC.

The chain is built from TRBV5-4 and TRBJ2-5; 8 bases match TRBD2. The germline CDR1 and CDR2 sequences are SGHNT and YYREEE (reference sequence). This CDR3 contains 16 residues. J gave up 0 bases and V 4 bases, and 8 bases lay outside the gene matches. In DNA, the CDR3 is TGTGCCAGCAGCCCGGACTCTAGCGGGTACCAAGAGACCCAGTACTTC. This sequence encodes CASSPDSSGYQETQYF.

V gene TRBV19 combines with J gene TRBJ2-1; 7 nucleotides agree with TRBD1. The CDR3 loop spans 15 amino acids. Germline V gene data show CDR1 as LNHDA and CDR2 as SQIVND (reference sequence). V shed 6 bases, J shed 2 bases, and the junction held 7 bases outside the gene matches. In DNA, the CDR3 is TGTGCCAGTAGATCTTCGCAGGGGGCCTACAATGAGCAGTTCTTC. Translating gives CASRSSQGAYNEQFF.

The count of this clone is one. The chain carries TRBV21-1 and TRBJ2-1; the table's D gene call, TRBD1, was not cross checked with the DNA. TRBV21-1 is marked as a pseudogene. The CDR3 runs to 16 residues. As DNA, the CDR3 is TGTGCCAGCAGCAACCAGGGTCCTCGTCCCTACAATGAGCAGTTCTTC. Translating it yields CASSNQGPRPYNEQFF.

V is TRBV7-2 and J is TRBJ2-5; possibly TRBD2 for D (6 bases). The germline V gene encodes CDR1 SGHTA and CDR2 FQGNSA. The V end was cut by 4 bases, the J end by 1 base, with 13 bases between. The CDR3 covers 15 residues. CDR3 amino acids: CASSSAGTFQETQYF. Written as DNA, the CDR3 is TGTGCCAGCAGCTCTGCAGGGACTTTCCAAGAGACCCAGTACTTC.

The chain uses TRBV27 and TRBJ1-6; no firm D call. Germline V gene lookup returns CDR1 MNHEY and CDR2 SMNVEV (reference sequence). V was trimmed by 4 bases and J by 6 bases, leaving 7 bases between them. The length of the CDR3 is 13 residues. Here the CDR3 reads CASSSQTNSPLHF. The CDR3, as DNA: TGTGCCAGCAGTTCACAGACTAATTCACCCCTCCACTTT.

There are a few counts of this clone. V usage is TRBV28 and J usage is TRBJ2-1, with 8 bases lining up with TRBD2. The CDR3 spans 20 residues. Germline V lookup: CDR1 MDHEN, CDR2 SYDVKM. V was clipped by 5 bases and J by 4 bases; unmatched bases: 22. CDR3 loop: CASSPGSGVRRRWGYNEQFF. The CDR3 DNA reads as TGTGCCAGCAGTCCAGGTAGCGGGGTGCGGAGGCGTTGGGGGTACAATGAGCAGTTCTTC.

The V call is TRBV25-1, the J call TRBJ2-7, with D possibly TRBD1 on 5 matching bases. CDR1 is MGHDK, CDR2 SYGVNS, per germline. Trimming took off 8 bases at V and 4 bases at J, with 9 bases between the two ends. The CDR3 has 11 residues. The CDR3 is CASSPGYEQYF. The CDR3 DNA reads TGTGCCAGCTCCCCAGGGTACGAGCAGTACTTC.

The rearrangement links TRBV7-8 to TRBJ1-1, with D possibly TRBD1 on 6 matching bases. Germline CDR1 SGHVS, CDR2 FQNEAQ. Deletions cut 0 bases from V and 1 base from J, with 9 bases between. CDR3 length: 15 residues. CDR3 amino acids: CASSLAPGANTEAFF. The CDR3 coding sequence is TGTGCCAGCAGCTTAGCGCCAGGGGCGAACACTGAAGCTTTCTTT.

This clone occurred a few times. V and J are TRBV25-1 and TRBJ2-2; D perhaps matches TRBD1 (5 bases). V lost 6 bases to trimming and J lost 0 bases, with 11 bases between them. This CDR3 has 15 amino acids. In germline, CDR1 is MGHDK, CDR2 SYGVNS. The CDR3 sequence is CASRSDSANTGELFF. The CDR3 nucleotides are TGTGCCAGCAGGTCCGACAGCGCGAACACCGGGGAGCTGTTTTTT.

This clone was detected a few times. The genes are TRBV7-6 and TRBJ2-5; 14 bases are a match to TRBD2. Per the germline V gene, CDR1 is SGHVS and CDR2 is FNYEAQ. The CDR3 is made up of 18 amino acids. J was trimmed by 0 bases and V by 1 base; bases with no gene match: 4. Here the CDR3 DNA reads TGTGCCAGCAGCTTAGTGACTAGCGGGAGGGGGTACCAAGAGACCCAGTACTTC. Translated, it gives CASSLVTSGRGYQETQYF.

This clone was counted ten times or more. The gene calls are TRBV24-1 and TRBJ1-4, with 8 bases lining up with TRBD1. V gave up 3 bases and J gave up 3 bases; unmatched junction bases: 5. The CDR3 totals 16 residues. CDR1 is KGHDR and CDR2 is SFDVKD in the germline V gene. The DNA for the CDR3 is TGTGCCACCAGTGATCCCAGGACAGGGCCTAATGAAAAACTGTTTTTT. It specifies CATSDPRTGPNEKLFF.

This clone was observed once. The chain carries TRBV24-1 and TRBJ2-7; 9 nucleotides align to TRBD1. Germline V CDR1 and CDR2: KGHDR, SFDVKD. The CDR3 is 13 residues long. V was clipped by 10 bases and J by 2 bases; unmatched bases: 5. This chain's CDR3 is CATGGQGTYEQYF. The CDR3 nucleotides are TGTGCCACGGGGGGACAGGGAACCTACGAGCAGTACTTC.